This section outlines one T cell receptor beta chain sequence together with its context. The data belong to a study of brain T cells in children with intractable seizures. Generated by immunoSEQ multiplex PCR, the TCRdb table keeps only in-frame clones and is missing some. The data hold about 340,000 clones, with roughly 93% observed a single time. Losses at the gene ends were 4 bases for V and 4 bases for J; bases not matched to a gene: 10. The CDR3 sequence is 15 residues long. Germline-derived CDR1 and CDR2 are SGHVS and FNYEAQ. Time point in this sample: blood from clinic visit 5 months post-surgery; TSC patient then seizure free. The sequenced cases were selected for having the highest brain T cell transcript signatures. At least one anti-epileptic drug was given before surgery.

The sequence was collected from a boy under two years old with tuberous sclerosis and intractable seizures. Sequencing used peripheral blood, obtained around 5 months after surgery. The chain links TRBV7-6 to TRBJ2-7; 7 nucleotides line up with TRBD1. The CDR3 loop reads CASSSTTGNSYEQYF. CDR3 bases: TGTGCCAGCAGCTCCACGACAGGGAATTCGTACGAGCAGTACTTC.